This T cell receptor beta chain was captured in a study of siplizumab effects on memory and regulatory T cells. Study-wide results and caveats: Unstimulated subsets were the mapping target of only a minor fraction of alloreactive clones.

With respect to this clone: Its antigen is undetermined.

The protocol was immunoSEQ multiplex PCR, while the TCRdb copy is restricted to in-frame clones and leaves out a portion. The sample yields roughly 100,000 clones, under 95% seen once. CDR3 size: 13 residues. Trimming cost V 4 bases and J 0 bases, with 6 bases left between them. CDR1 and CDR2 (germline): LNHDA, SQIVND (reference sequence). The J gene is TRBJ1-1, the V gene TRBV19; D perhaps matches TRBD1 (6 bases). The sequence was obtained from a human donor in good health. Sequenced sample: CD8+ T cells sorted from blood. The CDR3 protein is CASSTGVNTEAFF. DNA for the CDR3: TGTGCCAGTAGTACAGGGGTGAACACTGAAGCTTTCTTT.